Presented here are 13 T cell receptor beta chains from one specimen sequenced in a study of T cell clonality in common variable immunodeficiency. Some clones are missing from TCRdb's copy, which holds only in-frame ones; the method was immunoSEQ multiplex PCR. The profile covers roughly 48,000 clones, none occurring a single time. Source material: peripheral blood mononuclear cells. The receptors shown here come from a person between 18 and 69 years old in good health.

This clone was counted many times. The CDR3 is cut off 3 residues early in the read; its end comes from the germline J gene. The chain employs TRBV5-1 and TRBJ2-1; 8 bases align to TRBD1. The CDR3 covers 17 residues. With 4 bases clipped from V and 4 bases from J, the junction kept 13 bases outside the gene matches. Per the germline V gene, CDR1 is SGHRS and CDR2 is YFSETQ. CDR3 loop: CASSTAGRGPSYNEQFF. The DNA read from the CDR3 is TGCGCCAGCAGCACCGCTGGCAGGGGGCCGTCATACAATGAG.

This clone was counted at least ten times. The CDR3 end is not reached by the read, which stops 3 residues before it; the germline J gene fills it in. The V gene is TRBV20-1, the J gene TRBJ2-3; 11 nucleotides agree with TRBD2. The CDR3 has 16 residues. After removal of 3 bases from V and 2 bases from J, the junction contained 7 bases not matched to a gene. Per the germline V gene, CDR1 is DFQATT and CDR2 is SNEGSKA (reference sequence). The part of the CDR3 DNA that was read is TGCAGTGCTAGTTATCGACTAGCGGGGCACACAGATACG. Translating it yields CSASYRLAGHTDT. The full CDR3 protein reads CSASYRLAGHTDTQYF.

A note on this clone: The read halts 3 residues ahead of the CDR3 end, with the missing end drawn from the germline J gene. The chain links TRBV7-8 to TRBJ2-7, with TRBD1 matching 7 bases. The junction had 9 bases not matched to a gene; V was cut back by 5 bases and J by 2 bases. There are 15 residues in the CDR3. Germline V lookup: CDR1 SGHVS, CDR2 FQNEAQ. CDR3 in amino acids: CASSPTPGGPYEQYF. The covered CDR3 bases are TGTGCCAGCAGCCCTACCCCAGGGGGACCCTACGAG.

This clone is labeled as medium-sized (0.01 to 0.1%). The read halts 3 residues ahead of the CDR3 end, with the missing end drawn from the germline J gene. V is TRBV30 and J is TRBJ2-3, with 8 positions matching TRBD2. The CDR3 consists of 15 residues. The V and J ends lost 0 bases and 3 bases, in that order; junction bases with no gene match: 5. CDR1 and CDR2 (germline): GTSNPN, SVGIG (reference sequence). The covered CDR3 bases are TGTGCCTGGAGTGTCATGAGCGGGAGAACAGATACG. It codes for CAWSVMSGRTDT. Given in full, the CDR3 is CAWSVMSGRTDTQYF.

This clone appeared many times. CDR3 residues: CASSWPGQGLNYGYTF. CDR3 DNA (partial): TGCGCCAGCAGCTGGCCGGGACAGGGGCTGAACTATGGC. The chain carries TRBV5-1 and TRBJ1-2, with 10 nucleotides matching TRBD1. Sequencing ends 3 residues short of the CDR3 end; the germline J gene provides the rest. Trimming cost V 3 bases and J 2 bases; bases outside gene matches: 7. CDR1 and CDR2 from the germline V gene are SGHRS and YFSETQ. The CDR3 is made up of 16 amino acids.

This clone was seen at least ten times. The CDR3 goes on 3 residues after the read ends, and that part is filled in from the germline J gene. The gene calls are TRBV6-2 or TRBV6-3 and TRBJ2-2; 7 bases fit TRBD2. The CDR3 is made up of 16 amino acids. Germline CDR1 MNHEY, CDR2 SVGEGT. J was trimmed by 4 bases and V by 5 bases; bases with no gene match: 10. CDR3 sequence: CASSPRGRESTGELFF. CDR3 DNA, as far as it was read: TGTGCCAGCAGTCCCAGAGGGCGGGAGTCCACCGGGGAG.

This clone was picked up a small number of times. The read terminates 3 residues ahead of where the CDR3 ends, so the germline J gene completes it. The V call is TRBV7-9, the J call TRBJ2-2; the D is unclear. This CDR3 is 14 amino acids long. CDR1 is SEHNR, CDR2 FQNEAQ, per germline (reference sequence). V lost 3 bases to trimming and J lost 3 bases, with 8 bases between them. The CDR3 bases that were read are TGTGCCAGCAGCTTGGCCTCATACACCGGGGAG. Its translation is CASSLASYTGE. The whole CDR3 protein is CASSLASYTGELFF.

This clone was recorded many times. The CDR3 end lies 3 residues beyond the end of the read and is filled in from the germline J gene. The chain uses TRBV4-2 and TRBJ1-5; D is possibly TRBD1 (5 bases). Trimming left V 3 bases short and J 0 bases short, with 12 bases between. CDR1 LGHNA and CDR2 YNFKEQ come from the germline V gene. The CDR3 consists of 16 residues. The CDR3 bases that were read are TGTGCCAGCAGCCAGGGAGACAGATATAGCAATCAGCCC. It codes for CASSQGDRYSNQP. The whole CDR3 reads CASSQGDRYSNQPQHF.

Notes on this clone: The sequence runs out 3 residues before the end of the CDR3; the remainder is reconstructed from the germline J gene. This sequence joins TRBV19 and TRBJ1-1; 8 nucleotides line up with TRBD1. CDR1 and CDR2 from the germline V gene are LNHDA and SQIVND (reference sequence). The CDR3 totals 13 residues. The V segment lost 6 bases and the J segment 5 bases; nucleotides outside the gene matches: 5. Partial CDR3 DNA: TGTGCCAGTAGCGGACAGGGTTCGACTGAA. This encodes CASSGQGSTE. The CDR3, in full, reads CASSGQGSTEAFF.

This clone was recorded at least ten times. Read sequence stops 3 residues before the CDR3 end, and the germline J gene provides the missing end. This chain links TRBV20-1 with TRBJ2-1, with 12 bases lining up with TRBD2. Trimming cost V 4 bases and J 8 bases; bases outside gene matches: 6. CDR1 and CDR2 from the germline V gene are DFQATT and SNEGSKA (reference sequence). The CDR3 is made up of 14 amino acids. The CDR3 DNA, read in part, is TGCAGTGCTAAACTAGCGGGAGGCTTAGATGAG. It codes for CSAKLAGGLDE. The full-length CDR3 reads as CSAKLAGGLDEQFF.

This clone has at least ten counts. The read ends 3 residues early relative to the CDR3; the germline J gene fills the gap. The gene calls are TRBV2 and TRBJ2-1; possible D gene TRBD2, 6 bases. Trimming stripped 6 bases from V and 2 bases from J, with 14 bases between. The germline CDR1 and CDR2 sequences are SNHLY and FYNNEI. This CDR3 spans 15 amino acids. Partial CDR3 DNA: TGTGCCAGCAGAGCTAGCGCCTTGACCTACAATGAG. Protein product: CASRASALTYNE. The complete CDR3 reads CASRASALTYNEQFF.

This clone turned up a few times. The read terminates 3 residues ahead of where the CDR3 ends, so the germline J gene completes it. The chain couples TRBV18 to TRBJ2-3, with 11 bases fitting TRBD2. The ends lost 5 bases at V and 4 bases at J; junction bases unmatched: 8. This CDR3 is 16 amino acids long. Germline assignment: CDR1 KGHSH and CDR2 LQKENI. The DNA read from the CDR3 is TGTGCCAGCTCATTGTCCTTAGCGGGAGGGTCAGATACG. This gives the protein CASSLSLAGGSDT. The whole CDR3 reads CASSLSLAGGSDTQYF.

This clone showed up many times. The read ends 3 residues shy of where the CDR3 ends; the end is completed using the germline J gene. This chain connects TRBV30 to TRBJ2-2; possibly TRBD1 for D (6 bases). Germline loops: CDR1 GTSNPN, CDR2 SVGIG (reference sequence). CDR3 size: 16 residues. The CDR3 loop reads CAWSVLGGWDNSPLFF. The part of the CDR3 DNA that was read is TGTGCCTGGAGTGTACTTGGGGGCTGGGATAATTCACCG.